This T cell receptor beta chain stems from a study of blood T cell repertoires in COVID-19. The repertoire was sequenced with immunoSEQ multiplex PCR; TCRdb's copy has only in-frame clones and lacks some. The sample has 200,000 to 250,000 clones; about three quarters are singletons. Germline V gene lookup returns CDR1 KGHDR and CDR2 SFDVKD. CDR3 length equals 17 residues. V was clipped by 2 bases and J by 4 bases; unmatched bases: 10. The V call is TRBV24-1, the J call TRBJ2-5, with TRBD2 identical over 9 bases. This TCR was sampled from a woman aged 70-85 years with acute or convalescent COVID-19. Sequencing used peripheral blood. CDR3: CATSDSGTSPSGETQYF. The CDR3 nucleotides read TGTGCCACCAGTGATTCGGGGACTAGCCCAAGCGGAGAGACCCAGTACTTC.